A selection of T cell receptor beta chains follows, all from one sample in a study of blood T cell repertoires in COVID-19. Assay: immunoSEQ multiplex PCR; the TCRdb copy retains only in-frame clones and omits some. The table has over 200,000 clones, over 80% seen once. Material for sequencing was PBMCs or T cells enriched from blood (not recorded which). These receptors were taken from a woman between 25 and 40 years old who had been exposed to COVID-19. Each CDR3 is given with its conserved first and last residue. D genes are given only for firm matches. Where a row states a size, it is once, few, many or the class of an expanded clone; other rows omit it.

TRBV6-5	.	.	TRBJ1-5	CASSQQGSNQPQHF	TGTGCCAGCAGCCAACAGGGCTCCAATCAGCCCCAGCATTTT
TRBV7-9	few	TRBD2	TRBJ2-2	CASSLEGTSGRPTGELFF	TGTGCCAGCAGCTTAGAGGGGACTAGCGGGAGACCCACCGGGGAGCTGTTTTTT
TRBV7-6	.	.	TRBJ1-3	CASSLARGRGSGNTIYF	TGTGCCAGCAGCTTAGCCAGGGGCCGCGGCTCTGGAAACACCATATATTTT
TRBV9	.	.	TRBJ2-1	CASSVTGLSYNEQFF	TGTGCCAGCAGCGTAACTGGTCTCTCCTACAATGAGCAGTTCTTC
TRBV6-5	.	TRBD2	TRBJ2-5	CASSPSGRETQYF	TGTGCCAGCAGTCCTAGCGGGAGGGAGACCCAGTACTTC
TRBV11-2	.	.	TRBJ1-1	CASSLDGRANTEAFF	TGTGCCAGCAGCTTAGATGGCAGGGCGAACACTGAAGCTTTCTTT
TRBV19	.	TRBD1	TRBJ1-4	CASSPTGVEGEKLFF	TGTGCCAGTTCCCCTACAGGGGTGGAGGGCGAAAAACTGTTTTTT
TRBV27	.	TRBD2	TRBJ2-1	CASSPGTSGTYNEQFF	TGTGCCAGCAGCCCCGGGACTAGCGGTACCTACAATGAGCAGTTCTTC
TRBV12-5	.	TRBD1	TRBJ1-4	CASGPNDREDTNEKLFF	TGTGCTAGTGGTCCGAACGACAGGGAGGACACTAATGAAAAACTGTTTTTT
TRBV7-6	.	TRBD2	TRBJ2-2	CASSPIASGRATGELFF	TGTGCCAGCAGCCCGATAGCTAGCGGGAGGGCCACCGGGGAGCTGTTTTTT
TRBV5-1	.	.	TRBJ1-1	CASSLVARDTEAFF	TGCGCCAGCAGCTTGGTCGCACGGGACACTGAAGCTTTCTTT
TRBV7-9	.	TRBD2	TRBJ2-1	CASSPLGGRKNGEQFF	TGTGCCAGCAGCCCCCTTGGCGGGAGAAAAAACGGCGAGCAGTTCTTC
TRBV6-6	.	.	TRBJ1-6	CASSYLQSDNSPLHF	TGTGCCAGCAGTTACTTACAGAGTGATAATTCACCCCTCCACTTT
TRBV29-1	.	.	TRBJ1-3	CSVGGVAAGNTIYF	TGCAGCGTTGGGGGGGTGGCGGCTGGAAACACCATATATTTT
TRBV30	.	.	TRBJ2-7	CAWRRLSYEQYF	TGTGCCTGGAGGAGACTATCCTACGAGCAGTACTTC
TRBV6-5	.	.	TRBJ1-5	CASSRGVGSGQPQHF	TGTGCCAGCAGTCGGGGGGTTGGGTCTGGGCAGCCCCAGCATTTT
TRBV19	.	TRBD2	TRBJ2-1	CASKVAGGRYNEQFF	TGTGCCAGTAAAGTAGCGGGAGGGCGGTACAATGAGCAGTTCTTC
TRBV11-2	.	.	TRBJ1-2	CASSLGTDYGYTF	TGTGCCAGCAGCTTAGGCACAGACTATGGCTACACCTTC
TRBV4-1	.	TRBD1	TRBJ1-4	CASSQPQWGRGLDANEKLFF	TGCGCCAGCAGCCAACCCCAATGGGGCAGGGGGCTCGATGCTAATGAAAAACTGTTTTTT
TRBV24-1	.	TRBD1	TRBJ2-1	CATSEGGRDRGGEQFF	TGTGCCACCAGTGAGGGGGGCCGAGACAGGGGTGGTGAGCAGTTCTTC
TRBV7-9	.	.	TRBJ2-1	CASSLEGTLNNEQFF	TGTGCCAGCAGCTTAGAGGGGACACTCAACAATGAGCAGTTCTTC
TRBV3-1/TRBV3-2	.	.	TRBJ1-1	CASSQTGEAFF	TGTGCCAGCAGCCAGACGGGGGAAGCTTTCTTT
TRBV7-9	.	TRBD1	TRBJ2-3	CASAPTGGTDTQYF	TGTGCCAGCGCCCCGACAGGGGGCACAGATACGCAGTATTTT
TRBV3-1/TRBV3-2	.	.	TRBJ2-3	CASSQVAGSSTDTQYF	TGTGCCAGCAGCCAAGTTGCGGGCTCTAGCACAGATACGCAGTATTTT
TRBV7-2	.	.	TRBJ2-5	CASSLAMGLGPRQETQYF	TGTGCCAGCAGCTTGGCCATGGGATTGGGGCCCAGACAAGAGACCCAGTACTTC
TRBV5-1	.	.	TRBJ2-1	CASSLDGRGYNEQFF	TGCGCCAGCAGCTTGGACGGCAGGGGCTACAATGAGCAGTTCTTC
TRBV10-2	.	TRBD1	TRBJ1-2	CASRGQGAVDGYTF	TGCGCCAGCAGGGGACAGGGGGCGGTCGATGGCTACACCTTC
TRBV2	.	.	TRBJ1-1	CASSEARPGGSTEAFF	TGTGCCAGCAGTGAAGCACGTCCGGGGGGAAGCACTGAAGCTTTCTTT
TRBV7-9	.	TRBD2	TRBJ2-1	CASSPLSGLLNEQFF	TGTGCCAGCAGCCCGCTCTCGGGACTACTCAATGAGCAGTTCTTC
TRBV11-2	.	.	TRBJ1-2	CASSTGYYGYTF	TGTGCCAGCAGCACGGGGTACTATGGCTACACCTTC
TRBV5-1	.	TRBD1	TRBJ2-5	CASSFKLIPGTGPQETQYF	TGCGCCAGCAGCTTCAAGCTTATTCCCGGGACAGGTCCCCAAGAGACCCAGTACTTC
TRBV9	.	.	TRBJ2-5	CASSPALAAGETQYF	TGTGCCAGCAGCCCCGCTTTGGCCGCCGGGGAGACCCAGTACTTC
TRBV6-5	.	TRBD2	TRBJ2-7	CASSLSGRAYEQYF	TGTGCCAGCAGTTTAAGCGGGAGGGCCTACGAGCAGTACTTC
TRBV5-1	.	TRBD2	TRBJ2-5	CASSLGESGSALFGTQYF	TGCGCCAGCAGCCTGGGAGAGAGCGGGAGCGCCCTTTTTGGGACCCAGTACTTC
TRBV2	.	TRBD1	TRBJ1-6	CASKGQGNSPLHF	TGTGCCAGCAAGGGACAGGGAAATTCACCCCTCCACTTT
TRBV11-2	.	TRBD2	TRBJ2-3	CASRGPTSGTFTDTQYF	TGTGCCAGCCGGGGCCCGACTAGCGGGACGTTCACAGATACGCAGTATTTT
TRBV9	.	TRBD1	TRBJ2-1	CASSGRDRGGNEQFF	TGTGCCAGCAGCGGCCGGGACAGGGGTGGCAATGAGCAGTTCTTC
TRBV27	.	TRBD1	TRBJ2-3	CASRRQGVDTQYF	TGTGCCAGCAGACGACAGGGGGTGGATACGCAGTATTTT
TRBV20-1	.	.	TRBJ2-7	CSASHNTEQYF	TGCAGTGCTAGTCATAATACTGAGCAGTACTTC
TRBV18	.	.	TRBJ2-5	CASTLKETQYF	TGTGCCAGCACCCTAAAAGAGACCCAGTACTTC
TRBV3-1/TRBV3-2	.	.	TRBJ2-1	CASSQDPVSNEQFF	TGTGCCAGCAGCCAAGATCCAGTGTCTAATGAGCAGTTCTTC
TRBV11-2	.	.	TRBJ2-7	CASSLEADTYEQYF	TGTGCCAGCAGCTTAGAGGCAGATACCTACGAGCAGTACTTC
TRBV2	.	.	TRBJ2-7	CASSGNYEQYF	TGTGCCAGCAGCGGGAACTACGAGCAGTACTTC
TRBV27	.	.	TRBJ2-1	CASSRWARAYNEQFF	TGTGCCAGCAGTCGCTGGGCCAGAGCCTACAATGAGCAGTTCTTC